This T cell receptor (beta chain) comes out of a study of T cells in Graves' hyperthyroidism and ophthalmopathy. Broader study findings: Separating ophthalmopathy from stable hyperthyroidism was achieved by a 13 V-J model. Onset of ophthalmopathy came a median 6.5 months after the model predicted it.

Germline CDR1 is SGHRS and CDR2 is YFSETQ. The junction had 13 bases not matched to a gene; V was cut back by 4 bases and J by 3 bases. This CDR3 has 18 amino acids. Amplification targeted TCR beta CDR3 regions from RNA transcripts. TCR CDR3 underwent first-round RT-PCR with the HTBI primer set. Each CDR3 protein is one row after TCRdb ran MiXCR on the multiplex PCR reads. Of around 420,000 distinct CDR3 sequences in the sample, 15% to 19% are singletons; the top ten hold about 7.7%. This clonotype showed up many times. The antigen is undetermined. Patients counted as stable if ophthalmopathy did not develop within 18 months. Exclusion of a patient resulted from uncontrolled infection, other autoimmune disease, pregnancy or lactation.

This receptor was taken from a woman under 30 with Graves' hyperthyroidism. The chain is built from TRBV5-1 and TRBJ2-1, with 10 bases lining up with TRBD1. Material: blood. The CDR3 region is CASSPASLRDRGYNEQFF. Here the CDR3 DNA reads TGCGCCAGCAGCCCCGCGAGCCTGCGGGACAGGGGCTACAATGAGCAGTTCTTC. The full variable domain, in which reference TRBV5-1 and TRBJ2-1 provide the parts outside the CDR3, is KAGVTQTPRYLIKTRGQQVTLSCSPISGHRSVSWYQQTPGQGLQFLFEYFSETQRNKGNFPGRFSGRQFSNSRSEMNVSTLELGDSALYLCASSPASLRDRGYNEQFFGPGTRLTVL.